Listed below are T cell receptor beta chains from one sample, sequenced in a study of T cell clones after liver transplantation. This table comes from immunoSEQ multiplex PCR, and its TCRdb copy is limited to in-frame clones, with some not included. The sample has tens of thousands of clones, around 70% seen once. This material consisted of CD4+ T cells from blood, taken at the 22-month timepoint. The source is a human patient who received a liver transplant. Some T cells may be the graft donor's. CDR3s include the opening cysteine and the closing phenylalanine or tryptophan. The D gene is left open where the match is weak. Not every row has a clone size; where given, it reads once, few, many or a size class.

CAWGWGNGYTF,TGTGCCTGGGGTTGGGGTAATGGCTACACCTTC,NA,TRBV30,NA,TRBJ1-2
CASSVVRQDISYGYTF,TGTGCCAGCAGCGTAGTTAGGCAGGATATTTCCTATGGCTACACCTTC,NA,TRBV9,NA,TRBJ1-2
CASSLEFQSYEQYF,TGTGCCAGCAGCTTGGAGTTTCAATCCTACGAGCAGTACTTC,NA,TRBV5-5,NA,TRBJ2-7
CASSAEGARGNTIYF,TGTGCCAGCAGTGCAGAGGGGGCGAGGGGAAACACCATATATTTT,TRBD1,TRBV2,once,TRBJ1-3
CASSYPGQGAYEQYF,TGTGCCAGCAGCTATCCGGGACAGGGGGCCTACGAGCAGTACTTC,TRBD1,TRBV5-4,NA,TRBJ2-7
CASSLDLVNTEAFF,TGTGCCAGCAGCCTCGATTTGGTGAACACTGAAGCTTTCTTT,NA,TRBV7-9,NA,TRBJ1-1
CSGGAGKEQYF,TGCAGCGGTGGGGCAGGGAAAGAGCAGTACTTC,NA,TRBV29-1,NA,TRBJ2-7
CAWSVMGREQYF,TGTGCCTGGAGTGTGATGGGGCGGGAGCAGTACTTC,NA,TRBV30,NA,TRBJ2-7
CASSLDHAGGEQFF,TGTGCCAGCAGCTTAGATCATGCGGGGGGTGAGCAGTTCTTC,TRBD2,TRBV7-2,NA,TRBJ2-1
CASSPGGGRADTQYF,TGTGCCAGCAGCCCAGGAGGGGGCCGGGCAGATACGCAGTATTTT,NA,TRBV7-6,few,TRBJ2-3
CAWSTPGVFNHQPQHF,TGTGCCTGGAGTACCCCAGGGGTTTTTAACCATCAGCCCCAGCATTTT,NA,TRBV30,few,TRBJ1-5
CATQFLGSGANVLTF,TGTGCCACCCAGTTTTTAGGGTCTGGGGCCAACGTCCTGACTTTC,NA,TRBV6-5,NA,TRBJ2-6
CASRSGTLNEKLFF,TGTGCCAGCAGGAGCGGGACACTAAATGAAAAACTGTTTTTT,NA,TRBV28,NA,TRBJ1-4
CASSLIGDQPQHF,TGTGCCAGCAGCTTAATAGGGGATCAGCCCCAGCATTTT,NA,TRBV7-2,once,TRBJ1-5
CASSFRAADTQYF,TGTGCCAGCAGCTTCCGGGCGGCAGATACGCAGTATTTT,NA,TRBV7-6,NA,TRBJ2-3
CASSSQTGGGLAFF,TGTGCCAGCAGCTCTCAGACAGGGGGCGGATTGGCTTTCTTT,TRBD1,TRBV9,NA,TRBJ1-1
CASAGTVSSYEQYF,TGTGCCAGTGCTGGGACGGTGAGCTCCTACGAGCAGTACTTC,NA,TRBV9,NA,TRBJ2-7
CASSLGGRPYEQYF,TGTGCCAGCAGCCTAGGGGGTCGACCCTACGAGCAGTACTTC,NA,TRBV7-2,once,TRBJ2-7
CASSLGRTSPNYGYTF,TGTGCCAGCAGCTTGGGCCGAACAAGCCCTAACTATGGCTACACCTTC,NA,TRBV5-6,NA,TRBJ1-2
CASSQEQETQYF,TGTGCCAGCAGCCAGGAACAAGAGACCCAGTACTTC,NA,TRBV9,NA,TRBJ2-5
CTSSQDPGGNTIYF,TGCACCAGCAGCCAAGATCCAGGCGGAAACACCATATATTTT,NA,TRBV1,many,TRBJ1-3
CASSLNGSPYGYTF,TGTGCCAGCAGCTTGAACGGTAGTCCGTATGGCTACACCTTC,NA,TRBV5-5,few,TRBJ1-2
CASSQGGPDYGYTF,TGCGCCAGCAGCCAAGGGGGGCCGGACTATGGCTACACCTTC,NA,TRBV4-1,NA,TRBJ1-2
CASSLRTASNQPQHF,TGTGCCAGCAGTTTAAGGACAGCTAGCAATCAGCCCCAGCATTTT,NA,TRBV27,NA,TRBJ1-5
CASSPPGWGGTDTQYF,TGTGCCAGCAGTCCTCCAGGGTGGGGGGGCACAGATACGCAGTATTTT,NA,TRBV28,NA,TRBJ2-3
CASSIGDFTDTQYF,TGTGCCAGTAGTATAGGGGACTTCACAGATACGCAGTATTTT,NA,TRBV19,NA,TRBJ2-3
CAISEERAGGKLFF,TGTGCCATCAGTGAGGAGAGGGCCGGAGGAAAACTGTTTTTT,NA,TRBV10-3,NA,TRBJ1-4
CASSFLAGGSTDTQYF,TGTGCCAGCAGCTTCCTAGCGGGGGGAAGCACAGATACGCAGTATTTT,TRBD2,TRBV7-6,NA,TRBJ2-3
CASSERGGLNQPQHF,TGTGCCAGCAGTGAAAGGGGAGGCCTAAATCAGCCCCAGCATTTT,NA,TRBV2,NA,TRBJ1-5
CASSEALNRQVNQPQHF,TGTGCCAGCAGTGAAGCGCTTAATCGCCAGGTAAATCAGCCCCAGCATTTT,NA,TRBV2,once,TRBJ1-5
CASSTRTQGEKLFF,TGTGCCAGCAGCACGCGGACCCAGGGCGAAAAACTGTTTTTT,NA,TRBV13,NA,TRBJ1-4